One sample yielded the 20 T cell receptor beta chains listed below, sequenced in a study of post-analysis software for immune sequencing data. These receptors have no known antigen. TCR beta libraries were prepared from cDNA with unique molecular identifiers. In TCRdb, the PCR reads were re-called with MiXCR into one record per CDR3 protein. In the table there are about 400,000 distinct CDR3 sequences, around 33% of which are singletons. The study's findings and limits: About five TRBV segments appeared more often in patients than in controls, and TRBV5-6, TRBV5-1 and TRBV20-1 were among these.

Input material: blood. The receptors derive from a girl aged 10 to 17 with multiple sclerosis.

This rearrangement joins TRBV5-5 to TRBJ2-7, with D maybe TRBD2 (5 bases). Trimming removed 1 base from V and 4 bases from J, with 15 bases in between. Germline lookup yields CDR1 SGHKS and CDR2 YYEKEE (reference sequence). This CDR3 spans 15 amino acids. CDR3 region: CASSLTETGDYEQYF. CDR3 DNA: TGTGCCAGCAGCTTGACCGAAACCGGGGATTACGAGCAGTACTTC.

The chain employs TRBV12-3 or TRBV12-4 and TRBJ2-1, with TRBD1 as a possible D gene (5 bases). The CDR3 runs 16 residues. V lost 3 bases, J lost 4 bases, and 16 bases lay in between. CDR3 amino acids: CASSFGHPLRYNEQFF. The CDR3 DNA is TGTGCCAGCAGTTTTGGACACCCTTTGAGGTACAATGAGCAGTTCTTC.

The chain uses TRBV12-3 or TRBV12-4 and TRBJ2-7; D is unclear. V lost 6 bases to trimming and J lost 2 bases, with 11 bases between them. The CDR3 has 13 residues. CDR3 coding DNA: TGTGCCAGCAGCCTTCAGGACGCCTACGAGCAGTACTTC. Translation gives CASSLQDAYEQYF.

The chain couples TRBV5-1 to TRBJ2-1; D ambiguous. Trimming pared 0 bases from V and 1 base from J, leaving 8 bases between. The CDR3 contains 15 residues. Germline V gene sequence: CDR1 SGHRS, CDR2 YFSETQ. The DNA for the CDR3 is TGCGCCAGCAGCTTGGTTGCGGATTCCTACAATGAGCAGTTCTTC. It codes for CASSLVADSYNEQFF. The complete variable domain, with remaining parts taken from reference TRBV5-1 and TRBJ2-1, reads KAGVTQTPRYLIKTRGQQVTLSCSPISGHRSVSWYQQTPGQGLQFLFEYFSETQRNKGNFPGRFSGRQFSNSRSEMNVSTLELGDSALYLCASSLVADSYNEQFFGPGTRLTVL.

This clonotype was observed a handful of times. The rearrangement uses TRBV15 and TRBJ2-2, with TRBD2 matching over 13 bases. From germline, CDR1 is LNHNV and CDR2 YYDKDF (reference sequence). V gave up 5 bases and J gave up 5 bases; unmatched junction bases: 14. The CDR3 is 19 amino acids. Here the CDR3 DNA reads TGTGCCACCAGCGCAGCCGGGACTAGCGGGGATACACGAACCGGGGAGCTGTTTTTT. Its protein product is CATSAAGTSGDTRTGELFF.

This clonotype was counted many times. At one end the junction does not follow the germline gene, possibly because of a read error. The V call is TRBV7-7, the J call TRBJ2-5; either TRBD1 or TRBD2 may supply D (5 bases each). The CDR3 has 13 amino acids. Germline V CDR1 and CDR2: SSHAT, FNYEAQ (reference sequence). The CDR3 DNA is TGTGCTAGCAGCTGGGGGATTAAAGAGACCCAGTACTTC. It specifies CASSWGIKETQYF.

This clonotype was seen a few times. CDR3 in DNA: TGTGCCACCAGCAGAGTTAGTGTCCCCGGCACAGATACGCAGTATTTT. Amino acids: CATSRVSVPGTDTQYF. This chain connects TRBV15 to TRBJ2-3, with D hard to call. Between the trimmed V and J ends, which lost 1 base and 1 base, there was a span of 12 bases. Germline CDR1 LNHNV, CDR2 YYDKDF (reference sequence). CDR3 size: 16 residues.

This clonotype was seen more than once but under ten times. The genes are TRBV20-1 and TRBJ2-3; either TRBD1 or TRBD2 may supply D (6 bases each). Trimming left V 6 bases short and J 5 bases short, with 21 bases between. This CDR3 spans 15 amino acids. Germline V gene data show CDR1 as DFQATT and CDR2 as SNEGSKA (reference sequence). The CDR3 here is CSAPKIVRGGDTQYF. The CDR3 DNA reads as TGCAGTGCCCCCAAGATCGTCAGGGGAGGAGATACGCAGTATTTT.

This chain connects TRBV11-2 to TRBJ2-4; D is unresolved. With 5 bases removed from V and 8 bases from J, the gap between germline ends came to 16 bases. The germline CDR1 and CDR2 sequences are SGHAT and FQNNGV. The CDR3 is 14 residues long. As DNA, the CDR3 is TGTGCCAGCAGCCCGCCGCCGAGGAGCGACATTCAGTACTTC. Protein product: CASSPPPRSDIQYF.

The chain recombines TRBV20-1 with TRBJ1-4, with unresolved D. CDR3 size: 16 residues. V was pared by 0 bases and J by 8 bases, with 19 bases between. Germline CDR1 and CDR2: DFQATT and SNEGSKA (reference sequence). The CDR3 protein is CSARDLTGRFWEKLFF. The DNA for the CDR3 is TGCAGTGCTAGAGATTTAACGGGGAGGTTTTGGGAAAAACTGTTTTTT.

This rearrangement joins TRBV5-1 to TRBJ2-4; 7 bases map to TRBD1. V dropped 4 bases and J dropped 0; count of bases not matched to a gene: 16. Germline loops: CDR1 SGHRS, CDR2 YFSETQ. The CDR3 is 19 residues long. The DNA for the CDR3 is TGCGCCAGCAGCCTACAGACAGGGAGCTCTCTGCCAGCCAAAAACATTCAGTACTTC. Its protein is CASSLQTGSSLPAKNIQYF.

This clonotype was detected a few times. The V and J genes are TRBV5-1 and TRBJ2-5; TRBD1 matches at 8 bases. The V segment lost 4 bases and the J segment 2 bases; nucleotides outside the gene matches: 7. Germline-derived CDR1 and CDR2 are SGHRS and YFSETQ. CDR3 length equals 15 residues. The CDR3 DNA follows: TGCGCCAGCAGCGGTACAGGGGGGCGGCAAGAGACCCAGTACTTC. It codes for CASSGTGGRQETQYF.

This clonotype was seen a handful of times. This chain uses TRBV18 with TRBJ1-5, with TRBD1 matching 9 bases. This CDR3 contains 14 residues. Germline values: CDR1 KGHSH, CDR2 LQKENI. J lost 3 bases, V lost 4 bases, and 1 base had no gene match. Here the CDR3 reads CASSRDRDNQPQHF. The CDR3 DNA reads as TGTGCCAGCTCACGGGACAGGGACAATCAGCCCCAGCATTTT.

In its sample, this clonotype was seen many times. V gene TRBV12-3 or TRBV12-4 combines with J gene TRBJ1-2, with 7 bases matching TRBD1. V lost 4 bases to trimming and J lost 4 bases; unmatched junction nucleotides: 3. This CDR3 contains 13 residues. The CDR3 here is CASSWDRSYGYTF. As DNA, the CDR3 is TGTGCCAGCAGTTGGGACAGATCCTATGGCTACACCTTC.

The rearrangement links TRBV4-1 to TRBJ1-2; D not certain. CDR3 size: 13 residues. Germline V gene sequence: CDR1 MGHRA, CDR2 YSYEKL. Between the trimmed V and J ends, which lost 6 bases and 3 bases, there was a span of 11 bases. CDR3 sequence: CASSPRLDYGYTF. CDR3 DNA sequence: TGCGCCAGCAGTCCAAGATTAGACTATGGCTACACCTTC.

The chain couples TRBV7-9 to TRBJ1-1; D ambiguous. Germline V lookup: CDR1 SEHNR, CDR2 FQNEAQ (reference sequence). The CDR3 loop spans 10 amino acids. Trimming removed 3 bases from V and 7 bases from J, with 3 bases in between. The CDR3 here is CASSLVEAFF. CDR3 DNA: TGTGCCAGCAGCTTGGTTGAAGCTTTCTTT. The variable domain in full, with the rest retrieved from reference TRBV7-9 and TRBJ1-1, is DTGVSQNPRHKITKRGQNVTFRCDPISEHNRLYWYRQTLGQGPEFLTYFQNEAQLEKSRLLSDRFSAERPKGSFSTLEIQRTEQGDSAMYLCASSLVEAFFGQGTRLTVV.

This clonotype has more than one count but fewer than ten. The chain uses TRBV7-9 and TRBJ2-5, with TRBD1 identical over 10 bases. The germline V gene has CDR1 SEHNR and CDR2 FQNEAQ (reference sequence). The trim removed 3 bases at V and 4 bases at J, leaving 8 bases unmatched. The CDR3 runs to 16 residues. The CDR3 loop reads CASSFTGQGDGETQYF. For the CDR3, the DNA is TGTGCCAGCAGCTTCACCGGACAGGGGGATGGAGAGACCCAGTACTTC.

The CDR3 DNA sequence: TGTGCCAGCAGCTTAGTCGGGGGCGGGGAGACCCAGTACTTC. Protein sequence: CASSLVGGGETQYF. V is TRBV11-2 and J is TRBJ2-5; TRBD1 or TRBD2 may be the D gene (6 bases each). V lost 1 base and J 5 bases, leaving 11 bases between the germline ends. The CDR3 spans 14 residues. The germline gives CDR1 SGHAT, CDR2 FQNNGV. The complete variable domain, with remaining parts taken from reference TRBV11-2 and TRBJ2-5, reads EAGVAQSPRYKIIEKRQSVAFWCNPISGHATLYWYQQILGQGPKLLIQFQNNGVVDDSQLPKDRFSAERLKGVDSTLKIQPAKLEDSAVYLCASSLVGGGETQYFGPGTRLLVL.

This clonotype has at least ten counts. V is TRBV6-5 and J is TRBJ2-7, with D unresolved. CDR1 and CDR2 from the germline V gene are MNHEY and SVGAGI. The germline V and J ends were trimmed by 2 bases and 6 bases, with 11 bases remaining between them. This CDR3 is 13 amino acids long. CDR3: CASSYNLGSEQYF. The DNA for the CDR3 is TGTGCCAGCAGTTACAACTTGGGGTCCGAGCAGTACTTC.

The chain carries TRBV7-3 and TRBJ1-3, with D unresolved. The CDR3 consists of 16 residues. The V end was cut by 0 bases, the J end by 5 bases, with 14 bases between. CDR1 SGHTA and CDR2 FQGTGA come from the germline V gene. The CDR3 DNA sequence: TGTGCCAGCAGCTTAACCCCACCACTGACTCGAAACACCATATATTTT. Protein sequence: CASSLTPPLTRNTIYF.